The 29 T cell receptor beta chains below all came from one sample that was sequenced in a study of shared clonotypes between healthy human individuals. Some clones are missing from TCRdb's copy, which holds only in-frame ones; the method was immunoSEQ multiplex PCR. The table shows millions of clones, with about 92% occurring only once. Positively selected for CCR7, the CD45RO-negative cells used as naive CD8 cells excluded terminally differentiated effector memory CD45RA+ cells. Input material: naive CD8+ T cells from PBMCs. These receptors all come from a man between 18 and 35 years old in good health. Some clones in this sample may be carry-over from other donors' samples.

V gene TRBV27 combines with J gene TRBJ1-4; maybe TRBD1 (5 bases). The CDR3 extends over 14 amino acids. CDR1 is MNHEY and CDR2 is SMNVEV in the germline V gene (reference sequence). The germline V and J ends were trimmed by 6 bases and 6 bases, with 14 bases remaining between them. The CDR3 bases are TGTGCCAGCAGCCATCGGGACGCATATGAAAAACTGTTTTTT. This translates into CASSHRDAYEKLFF.

This clone was detected only once. The V and J genes are TRBV7-8 and TRBJ1-1, with D hard to call. Trimming shortened V by 5 bases and J by 0 bases, and 19 bases separated the two germline ends. Per germline, CDR1 SGHVS and CDR2 FQNEAQ. This CDR3 has 17 residues. This chain's CDR3 is CASSLLSDHDLNTEAFF. The CDR3 DNA reads TGTGCCAGCAGCCTCCTTTCAGACCATGATTTGAACACTGAAGCTTTCTTT. Drawing the rest from reference TRBV7-8 and TRBJ1-1, the complete variable domain is GAGVSQSPRYKVAKRGQDVALRCDPISGHVSLFWYQQALGQGPEFLTYFQNEAQLDKSGLPSDRFFAERPEGSVSTLKIQRTQQEDSAVYLCASSLLSDHDLNTEAFFGQGTRLTVV.

This clone occurred once. J is TRBJ2-5 and V is TRBV7-2; D gene uncertain. The CDR3 runs to 12 residues. Trimming took 5 bases from V and 4 from J, leaving 8 bases between them. The germline V gene has CDR1 SGHTA and CDR2 FQGNSA. CDR3 nucleotides: TGTGCCAGCAGCCCCGACGGAGAGACCCAGTACTTC. Translation: CASSPDGETQYF.

V is TRBV14 and J is TRBJ1-5; a possible D gene is TRBD1 (5 bases). This CDR3 comprises 13 residues. The germline CDR1 and CDR2 sequences are SGHDN and FVKESK. V lost 3 bases and J 4 bases, leaving 7 bases between the germline ends. The CDR3 region has the DNA TGTGCCAGCAGCCAGGGACGGAATCAGCCCCAGCATTTT. Its translation is CASSQGRNQPQHF.

This chain links TRBV7-9 with TRBJ2-2, with D possibly matching TRBD1 (6 bases). The CDR3 loop spans 14 amino acids. V lost 4 bases to trimming and J lost 3 bases, with 9 bases between them. The germline V gene has CDR1 SEHNR and CDR2 FQNEAQ (reference sequence). As DNA, the CDR3 is TGTGCCAGCAGCTCGGACAGCTACACCGGGGAGCTGTTTTTT. Translated, it gives CASSSDSYTGELFF.

In its sample, this clone was seen once. The sample carries other DNA sequences with the same CDR3. The genes are TRBV14 and TRBJ2-1; D unresolved. The CDR3 has 12 residues. V lost 4 bases and J lost 7, with 8 bases in between. CDR1 is SGHDN and CDR2 is FVKESK in the germline V gene. The CDR3 protein is CASSPGGNEQFF. Written as DNA, the CDR3 is TGTGCCAGCAGCCCCGGTGGGAATGAGCAGTTCTTC.

The rearrangement uses TRBV7-8 and TRBJ1-1; TRBD1 agrees at 7 bases. This CDR3 region has 14 residues. The V and J ends lost 5 bases and 6 bases, in that order; junction bases with no gene match: 9. Germline CDR1 and CDR2: SGHVS and FQNEAQ. CDR3 bases: TGTGCCAGCAGCCACCGACAGGGAGTTTCTGAAGCTTTCTTT. Translating it yields CASSHRQGVSEAFF.

This chain joins TRBV13 and TRBJ2-2; TRBD1 aligns across 9 bases. The CDR3 sequence is 15 residues long. Germline values: CDR1 PRHDT, CDR2 FYEKMQ (reference sequence). The ends lost 5 bases at V and 3 bases at J; junction bases unmatched: 4. The CDR3 coding sequence is TGTGCCAGCAGCAGAAGGACAGGGGACACCGGGGAGCTGTTTTTT. Translation gives CASSRRTGDTGELFF.

This clone was observed a single time. The chain employs TRBV20-1 and TRBJ1-4; D gene ambiguous. The length of the CDR3 is 11 residues. CDR1 and CDR2 from the germline V gene are DFQATT and SNEGSKA (reference sequence). The germline V and J ends were trimmed by 7 bases and 8 bases, with 11 bases remaining between them. The CDR3 loop reads CSVPGEEKLFF. The CDR3 DNA reads TGCAGTGTCCCCGGGGAGGAAAAACTGTTTTTT.

The chain employs TRBV6-5 and TRBJ2-3, with TRBD2 identical over 9 bases. Germline V gene data show CDR1 as MNHEY and CDR2 as SVGAGI. CDR3 length: 14 amino acids. Unmatched junction bases numbered 6, after V lost 5 bases and J lost 6 bases. The CDR3: CASSPRLAVDTQYF. The CDR3 nucleotides read TGTGCCAGCAGTCCCCGACTAGCGGTTGATACGCAGTATTTT.

A remark on this clone: One end of the junction is discordant with germline, which a read error may explain. The chain combines TRBV7-6 with TRBJ1-4; tentative D call: TRBD1 (5 bases). CDR3 length: 19 amino acids. From germline, CDR1 is SGHVS and CDR2 FNYEAQ. The chain's CDR3 is CASSLGPRGNYIENEELFF. The DNA for the CDR3 is TGTGCCAGCAGCCTCGGTCCTCGGGGGAACTATATTGAGAATGAAGAACTGTTTTTT.

The CDR3 nucleotides read TGTGCCAGCAGCTTGGGCTTAACCTATGGCTACACCTTC. It specifies CASSLGLTYGYTF. V and J are TRBV7-8 and TRBJ1-2; D unclear. Per germline, CDR1 SGHVS and CDR2 FQNEAQ. V gave up 3 bases and J gave up 4 bases, with 9 bases separating them. This CDR3 spans 13 amino acids.

The chain carries TRBV9 and TRBJ1-1; D is perhaps TRBD1 (6 bases). This CDR3 is built from 15 residues. From germline, CDR1 is SGDLS and CDR2 YYNGEE. Trimming removed 3 bases at V and 10 bases at J, with 22 bases between. The CDR3 region has the DNA TGTGCCAGCAGCGCCGGGACAACCAGGGTTGAGACAGCTTTCTTT. It specifies CASSAGTTRVETAFF. Using reference TRBV9 and TRBJ1-1 for the parts outside the CDR3, the full variable domain is DSGVTQTPKHLITATGQRVTLRCSPRSGDLSVYWYQQSLDQGLQFLIQYYNGEERAKGNILERFSAQQFPDLHSELNLSSLELGDSALYFCASSAGTTRVETAFFGQGTRLTVV.

The chain joins TRBV27 to TRBJ1-1, with a possible D match to TRBD1 (6 bases). This CDR3 has 18 amino acids. V was shortened by 6 bases and J by 5 bases, with 28 bases between the two germline ends. Germline V gives CDR1 MNHEY, CDR2 SMNVEV (reference sequence). CDR3 region: CASSSRQESYRIRTEAFF. CDR3 sequence (DNA): TGTGCCAGCAGCTCTAGACAGGAATCCTACAGGATAAGGACTGAAGCTTTCTTT.

The CDR3 loop is CASSLAARWDYGYTF. The CDR3 DNA sequence: TGTGCCAGCAGCTTGGCCGCCAGATGGGACTATGGCTACACCTTC. This rearrangement joins TRBV5-6 to TRBJ1-2; D remains unclear. The CDR3 totals 15 residues. Germline lookup yields CDR1 SGHDT and CDR2 YYEEEE. Trimming took 0 bases from V and 3 from J, leaving 12 bases between them.

The genes are TRBV9 and TRBJ2-2; 7 bases agree with TRBD1. After removal of 2 bases from V and 0 bases from J, the junction contained 7 bases not matched to a gene. CDR1 and CDR2 (germline): SGDLS, YYNGEE. CDR3 length equals 17 residues. CDR3 nucleotide sequence: TGTGCCAGCAGCGTCCTAGGGGGCTTTGCGAACACCGGGGAGCTGTTTTTT. This sequence encodes CASSVLGGFANTGELFF.

The V gene is TRBV5-1, the J gene TRBJ2-7; possibly TRBD2 for D (6 bases). Trimming shortened V by 5 bases and J by 0 bases, and 9 bases separated the two germline ends. Germline CDR1 SGHRS, CDR2 YFSETQ. The CDR3 sequence is 13 residues long. The CDR3: CASRLGGSYEQYF. The CDR3, as DNA: TGCGCCAGCAGACTGGGGGGCTCCTACGAGCAGTACTTC.

The chain combines TRBV19 with TRBJ2-1, with TRBD1 matching 7 bases. The CDR3 extends over 14 amino acids. V lost 5 bases, J lost 9 bases, and 10 bases stayed unmatched. Germline lookup yields CDR1 LNHDA and CDR2 SQIVND (reference sequence). The CDR3 here is CASSPGQLYGEQFF. CDR3 bases: TGTGCCAGTAGTCCGGGACAGCTATACGGTGAGCAGTTCTTC.

The CDR3 DNA follows: TGTGCCACCAGCAGAGATGGTGGTTCGGGACAGGGGTTCCATGAGCAGTTCTTC. Protein: CATSRDGGSGQGFHEQFF. This chain joins TRBV15 and TRBJ2-1, with 10 positions matching TRBD1. Germline V gene sequence: CDR1 LNHNV, CDR2 YYDKDF (reference sequence). The CDR3 is 18 residues long. V dropped 0 bases and J dropped 8; count of bases not matched to a gene: 13. The variable domain in full, with the rest retrieved from reference TRBV15 and TRBJ2-1, is DAMVIQNPRYQVTQFGKPVTLSCSQTLNHNVMYWYQQKSSQAPKLLFHYYDKDFNNEADTPDNFQSRRPNTSFCFLDIRSPGLGDTAMYLCATSRDGGSGQGFHEQFFGPGTRLTVL.

In this sample, this clone turned up a few times. The chain carries TRBV11-2 and TRBJ1-5, with 8 bases lining up with TRBD1. Germline trimming cut 5 bases from V and 3 bases from J; bases unmatched to any gene: 6. CDR3 size: 15 residues. From germline, CDR1 is SGHAT and CDR2 FQNNGV. CDR3 nucleotide sequence: TGTGCCAGCAGCCCCAGGACAGGGCACAATCAGCCCCAGCATTTT. This encodes CASSPRTGHNQPQHF.

The V and J genes are TRBV27 and TRBJ1-2; D unresolved. The germline V and J ends were trimmed by 5 bases and 6 bases, with 13 bases remaining between them. The CDR3 consists of 13 residues. Germline lookup yields CDR1 MNHEY and CDR2 SMNVEV (reference sequence). This CDR3 reads CASSPSVGDGYTF. CDR3 coding DNA: TGTGCCAGCAGTCCTAGCGTCGGAGATGGCTACACCTTC.

This clone was found a few times. The chain is built from TRBV7-9 and TRBJ1-5; D is perhaps TRBD1 (6 bases). This CDR3 contains 14 residues. CDR1 and CDR2 (germline): SEHNR, FQNEAQ (reference sequence). Trimming removed 5 bases at V and 11 bases at J, with 19 bases between. CDR3: CASSLRGGEGSQHF. CDR3 DNA sequence: TGTGCCAGCAGCCTCAGGGGCGGGGAGGGGTCCCAGCATTTT.

As for this clone: Other DNA variants within this sample encode the same CDR3. CDR3 protein: CASSESGTYEQYF. The CDR3 region has the DNA TGTGCCAGCAGTGAGAGCGGAACCTACGAGCAGTACTTC. The chain carries TRBV25-1 and TRBJ2-7; possible D gene TRBD2, 5 bases. CDR3 length: 13 residues. Looked up from germline, CDR1 is MGHDK and CDR2 is SYGVNS. Trimming stripped 3 bases from V and 2 bases from J, with 8 bases between.

This clone showed up just a few times. The genes are TRBV7-9 and TRBJ1-1; the D gene is possibly TRBD1 (6 bases). The CDR3 is 12 amino acids. In germline, CDR1 is SEHNR, CDR2 FQNEAQ (reference sequence). The ends were cut back, 4 bases at V and 5 bases at J, with 8 bases in the middle. In DNA, the CDR3 is TGTGCCAGCAGCTCAGGACAGACTGAAGCTTTCTTT. Encoded protein: CASSSGQTEAFF.

The CDR3 sequence: CASSPLAGVNTGELFF. The CDR3 DNA reads as TGTGCCAGCAGCCCTCTCGCGGGAGTTAACACCGGGGAGCTGTTTTTT. The rearrangement uses TRBV6-6 and TRBJ2-2; 7 bases match TRBD2. CDR1 is MNHNY and CDR2 is SVGAGI in the germline V gene (reference sequence). CDR3 length: 16 residues. Unmatched junction bases numbered 9, after V lost 6 bases and J lost 2 bases.

The chain joins TRBV10-1 to TRBJ2-7; D is ambiguous. Germline CDR1 reads WNHNN; CDR2 reads SYGVQD (reference sequence). This CDR3 comprises 14 residues. The ends were cut back, 8 bases at V and 4 bases at J, with 18 bases in the middle. The CDR3 nucleotides read TGCGCCAGCCTTCTCCACTTGTACTTTTACGAGCAGTACTTC. Encoded protein: CASLLHLYFYEQYF.

The count of this clone is one. This rearrangement joins TRBV28 to TRBJ2-1, with 14 bases lining up with TRBD2. The CDR3 sequence is 15 residues long. V was pared by 6 bases and J by 8 bases, with 6 bases of the junction left unmatched. Germline loops: CDR1 MDHEN, CDR2 SYDVKM. The CDR3 sequence is CASRAGLAGVDEQFF. For the CDR3, the DNA is TGTGCCAGCAGGGCGGGACTAGCGGGAGTTGATGAGCAGTTCTTC.

About this clone: An end of the junction does not agree with germline; a read error may underlie this. The genes are TRBV27 and TRBJ2-7; 7 nucleotides match TRBD2. The CDR3 loop spans 13 amino acids. CDR1 and CDR2 (germline): MNHEY, SMNVEV (reference sequence). CDR3 nucleotide sequence: TGTGCCAGCAGTTTAGGAGGCTCTAGCGGATTAGATTTC. Its protein is CASSLGGSSGLDF.

This chain joins TRBV11-2 and TRBJ2-7, with TRBD2 matching 10 bases. Germline CDR1 SGHAT, CDR2 FQNNGV. CDR3 length: 15 amino acids. V lost 6 bases to trimming and J lost 4 bases; unmatched junction nucleotides: 9. The CDR3 DNA is TGTGCCAGCAGTTCTCCCTGGACTAGCGGATACGAGCAGTACTTC. This codes for CASSSPWTSGYEQYF.